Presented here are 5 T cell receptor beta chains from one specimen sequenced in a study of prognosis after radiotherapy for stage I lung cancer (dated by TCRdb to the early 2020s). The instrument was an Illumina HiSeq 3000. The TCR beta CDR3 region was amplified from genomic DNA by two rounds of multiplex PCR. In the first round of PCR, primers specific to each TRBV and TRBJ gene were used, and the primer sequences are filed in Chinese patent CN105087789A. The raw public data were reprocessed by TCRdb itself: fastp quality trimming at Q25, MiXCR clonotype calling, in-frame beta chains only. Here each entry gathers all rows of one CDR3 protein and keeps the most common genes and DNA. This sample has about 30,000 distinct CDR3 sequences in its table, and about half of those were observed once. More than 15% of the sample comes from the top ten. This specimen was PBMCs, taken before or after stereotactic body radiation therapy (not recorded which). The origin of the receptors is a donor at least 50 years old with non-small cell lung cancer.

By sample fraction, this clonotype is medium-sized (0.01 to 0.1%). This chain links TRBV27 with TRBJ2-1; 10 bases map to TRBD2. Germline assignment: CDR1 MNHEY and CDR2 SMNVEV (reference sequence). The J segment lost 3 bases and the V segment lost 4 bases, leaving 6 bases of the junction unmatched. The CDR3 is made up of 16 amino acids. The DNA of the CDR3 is TGTGCCAGCAGTTCCCTTAGCGGGAGGTTCTACAATGAGCAGTTCTTC. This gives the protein CASSSLSGRFYNEQFF.

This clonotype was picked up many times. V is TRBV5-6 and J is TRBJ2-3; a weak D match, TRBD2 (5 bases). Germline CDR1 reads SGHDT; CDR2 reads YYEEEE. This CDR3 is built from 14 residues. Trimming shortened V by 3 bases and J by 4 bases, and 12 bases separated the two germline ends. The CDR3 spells CASSSTGLPDTQYF. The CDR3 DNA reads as TGTGCCAGCAGCTCGACGGGGTTACCAGATACGCAGTATTTT.

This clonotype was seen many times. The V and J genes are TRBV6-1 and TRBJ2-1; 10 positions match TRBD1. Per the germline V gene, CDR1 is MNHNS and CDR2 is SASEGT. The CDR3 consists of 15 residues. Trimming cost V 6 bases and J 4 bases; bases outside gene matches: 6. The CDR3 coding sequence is TGTGCCAGCAGGACGGGGACAGGGGATTACAATGAGCAGTTCTTC. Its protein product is CASRTGTGDYNEQFF.

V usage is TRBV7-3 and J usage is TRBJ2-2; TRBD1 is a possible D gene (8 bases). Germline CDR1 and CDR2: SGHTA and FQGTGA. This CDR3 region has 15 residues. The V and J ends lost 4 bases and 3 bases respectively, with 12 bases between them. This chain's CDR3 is CASSSTGGDTGELFF. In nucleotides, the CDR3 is TGTGCCAGCAGCTCAACAGGGGGGGACACCGGGGAGCTGTTTTTT. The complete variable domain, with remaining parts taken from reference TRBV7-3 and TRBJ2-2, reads GAGVSQTPSNKVTEKGKYVELRCDPISGHTALYWYRQSLGQGPEFLIYFQGTGAADDSGLPNDRFFAVRPEGSVSTLKIQRTERGDSAVYLCASSSTGGDTGELFFGEGSRLTVL.

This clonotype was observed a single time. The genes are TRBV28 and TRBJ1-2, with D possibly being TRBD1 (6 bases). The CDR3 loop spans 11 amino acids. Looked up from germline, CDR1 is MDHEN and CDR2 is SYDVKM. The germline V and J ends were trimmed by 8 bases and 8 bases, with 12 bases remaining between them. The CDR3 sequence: CASGTTGGYTF. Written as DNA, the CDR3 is TGTGCCAGCGGAACGACAGGCGGCTACACCTTC.